The rows below give T cell receptor beta chains drawn from one sample of a study of blood T cells in healthy people across ages. TCRdb called the 5' RACE reads again in MiXCR, with one record for every CDR3 protein. The table includes over a million distinct CDR3 sequences, 42% detected once. Sequencing was carried out using blood. These receptors were taken from a woman under 30 in good health. CDR3s include the opening cysteine and the closing phenylalanine or tryptophan. A D gene is named only where the DNA matches it firmly. Size is omitted from some rows. Given values are once, few, many or a class for expanded clones.

v_call,j_call,d_call,clone_size,cdr3_aa,cdr3_nt
TRBV6-1,TRBJ2-7,TRBD2,.,CASGRGLDEQYF,TGTGCCAGCGGGAGGGGTTTGGACGAGCAGTACTTC
TRBV3-1,TRBJ2-3,TRBD2,.,CASRQGLATDTQYF,TGTGCCAGCAGACAAGGACTAGCCACAGATACGCAGTATTTT
TRBV11-1,TRBJ1-2,.,.,CASSYGGTLSDGYTF,TGTGCCAGCAGCTACGGTGGGACACTCTCTGATGGCTACACCTTC
TRBV28,TRBJ2-7,.,.,CASSWGGYGYEQYF,TGTGCCAGCAGCTGGGGAGGCTACGGCTACGAGCAGTACTTC
TRBV21-1,TRBJ2-7,.,few,CASSKYCRPKSYEQYF,TGTGCCAGCAGCAAATATTGCCGACCGAAAAGTTACGAGCAGTACTTC
TRBV2,TRBJ2-3,.,.,CASREIGWAQYF,TGTGCCAGCAGGGAAATAGGCTGGGCGCAGTATTTT
TRBV5-1,TRBJ2-1,TRBD2,.,CASSRGGSIANEQFF,TGCGCCAGCAGCAGGGGCGGGAGTATAGCAAATGAGCAGTTCTTC
TRBV20-1,TRBJ2-1,TRBD2,few,CSARAGGPRRTYNEQFF,TGCAGTGCTAGAGCGGGAGGGCCCAGGAGAACCTACAATGAGCAGTTCTTC
TRBV27,TRBJ2-7,TRBD1,.,CASSQTGDPTYEQYF,TGTGCCAGCAGTCAAACAGGGGACCCCACCTACGAGCAGTACTTC
TRBV7-2,TRBJ2-7,TRBD1,.,CASSLGGQGASYEQYF,TGTGCCAGCAGCTTAGGCGGGCAGGGGGCATCCTACGAGCAGTACTTC
TRBV12-3/TRBV12-4,TRBJ2-7,.,.,CASSFWEDREGYEQYF,TGTGCCAGCAGTTTCTGGGAGGACAGGGAGGGCTACGAGCAGTACTTC
TRBV11-2,TRBJ2-7,TRBD2,once,CASTWELALYEQYF,TGTGCCAGCACCTGGGAACTAGCGCTCTACGAGCAGTACTTC
TRBV28,TRBJ1-5,TRBD1,many,CASRKPGQGNSPPQHF,TGTGCCAGCAGAAAACCGGGACAGGGTAATTCACCGCCCCAGCATTTT
TRBV5-1,TRBJ2-2,.,.,CASSLAAGGGTGELFF,TGCGCCAGCAGCTTGGCGGCAGGGGGAGGCACCGGAGAGCTGTTTTTT
TRBV5-1,TRBJ2-3,TRBD2,.,CASSPRGRGRDTQYF,TGCGCCAGCAGCCCTCGAGGGCGGGGGAGGGATACGCAGTATTTT
TRBV14,TRBJ1-2,TRBD1,.,CASRQDRMQGYTF,TGTGCCAGCAGACAGGACAGGATGCAAGGCTACACCTTC
TRBV4-1,TRBJ1-4,.,.,CASTRRPRDLVLGEKLFF,TGCGCCAGCACTCGCCGGCCACGGGACTTAGTATTGGGTGAAAAACTGTTTTTT
TRBV6-5,TRBJ2-3,.,few,CASSYRNTDTQYF,TGTGCCAGCAGTTACAGAAACACAGATACGCAGTATTTT
TRBV12-3/TRBV12-4,TRBJ1-4,.,many,CASSFSGEKLFF,TGTGCCAGCAGTTTCTCGGGGGAAAAACTGTTTTTT
TRBV6-6,TRBJ2-3,.,.,CASKEGLQGTQYF,TGTGCCAGCAAGGAGGGGCTTCAGGGTACGCAGTATTTT
TRBV10-2,TRBJ1-5,TRBD1,once,CASSEPGTAGQPQHF,TGCGCCAGCAGTGAGCCAGGGACAGCAGGGCAGCCCCAGCATTTT
TRBV3-1,TRBJ2-1,TRBD2,.,CASSRISGTGGRQNEQFF,TGTGCCAGCAGCCGTATATCGGGGACTGGCGGGAGGCAAAATGAGCAGTTCTTC
TRBV20-1,TRBJ1-2,.,few,CSASGQGSGGYTF,TGCAGTGCTAGTGGGCAGGGGTCGGGTGGCTACACCTTC
TRBV20-1,TRBJ2-1,.,.,CSATRLADQNRNEQFF,TGCAGTGCTACACGACTGGCGGACCAAAACCGCAATGAGCAGTTCTTC
TRBV27,TRBJ1-1,.,few,CASRGRWELNTEAFF,TGTGCCAGCAGGGGGCGATGGGAGCTGAACACTGAAGCTTTCTTT
TRBV7-8,TRBJ1-1,.,.,CASSLVRPGNTEAFF,TGTGCCAGCAGCTTAGTTCGTCCAGGGAACACTGAAGCTTTCTTT
TRBV28,TRBJ1-2,.,.,CASSPQGFHYGYTF,TGTGCCAGCAGTCCTCAGGGGTTTCACTATGGCTACACCTTC
TRBV6-6,TRBJ2-7,.,.,CATRTGTYEQYF,TGTGCCACCCGAACCGGTACCTACGAGCAGTACTTC
TRBV20-1,TRBJ2-1,TRBD2,few,CSASPGLGLEEQFF,TGCAGTGCTTCCCCGGGACTAGGCCTCGAGGAGCAGTTCTTC
TRBV7-2,TRBJ1-4,TRBD1,few,CASSLWGQGLEKLFF,TGTGCCAGCAGCTTATGGGGACAGGGCCTGGAAAAACTGTTTTTT
TRBV6-1,TRBJ1-5,.,.,CASSSSQHF,TGTGCCAGCAGCTCCTCCCAGCATTTT
TRBV20-1,TRBJ2-4,.,.,CSAREQLAKNTQYF,TGCAGTGCTAGGGAGCAGCTAGCCAAAAACACTCAGTACTTC
TRBV12-3/TRBV12-4,TRBJ2-1,.,.,CASLGQGRNEQFF,TGTGCCAGCTTGGGCCAGGGGCGCAATGAGCAGTTCTTC
TRBV29-1,TRBJ1-2,.,few,CSVQGSDGYTF,TGCAGCGTGCAGGGGTCGGATGGCTACACCTTC
TRBV27,TRBJ1-4,TRBD1,.,CASRGTGVGEKLFF,TGTGCCAGCAGGGGGACAGGGGTGGGCGAAAAACTGTTTTTT
TRBV5-1,TRBJ2-1,.,.,CASSLGGNPYKEQFF,TGCGCCAGCAGCTTGGGAGGGAATCCCTACAAGGAGCAGTTCTTC
TRBV10-3,TRBJ1-2,.,.,CAISESRTYGYTF,TGTGCCATCAGTGAGTCTCGTACCTATGGCTACACCTTC
TRBV3-1,TRBJ1-6,TRBD1,few,CASRDQRGLVNSPLHF,TGTGCCAGCAGGGATCAAAGGGGGCTTGTGAATTCACCCCTCCACTTT
TRBV29-1,TRBJ2-2,.,.,CSVPRRANTGELFF,TGCAGCGTCCCCCGACGAGCGAACACCGGGGAGCTGTTTTTT
TRBV29-1,TRBJ2-1,TRBD2,.,CSVLGLAGVVDEQFF,TGCAGCGTTCTCGGACTAGCGGGAGTGGTCGATGAGCAGTTCTTC
TRBV5-4,TRBJ1-2,.,.,CASSLAGMADYGYTF,TGTGCCAGCAGCTTGGCGGGCATGGCGGACTATGGCTACACCTTC
TRBV21-1,TRBJ2-1,.,few,CASKGPPGTSGFNEQFF,TGTGCCAGCAAGGGGCCCCCAGGGACTAGCGGCTTCAATGAGCAGTTCTTC
TRBV10-2,TRBJ1-2,.,.,CASTQFRDNYGYTF,TGCGCCAGCACCCAGTTCCGGGATAACTATGGCTACACCTTC
TRBV7-2,TRBJ2-7,TRBD2,.,CASSEAGVEQYF,TGTGCCAGCAGCGAAGCGGGGGTCGAGCAGTACTTC
TRBV12-3/TRBV12-4,TRBJ1-2,.,.,CASSKGIYYGYTF,TGTGCCAGCAGTAAAGGGATTTACTATGGCTACACCTTC
TRBV27,TRBJ2-5,TRBD2,.,CASSLSRVAGKETQYF,TGTGCCAGCAGTTTATCACGAGTAGCGGGAAAAGAGACCCAGTACTTC
TRBV25-1,TRBJ2-7,TRBD2,.,CASRLAGDQSSYEQYF,TGTGCCAGCCGACTAGCGGGGGATCAAAGCTCCTACGAGCAGTACTTC
TRBV29-1,TRBJ2-7,.,few,CSGQDSYEQYF,TGCAGCGGACAGGACTCTTACGAGCAGTACTTC
TRBV15,TRBJ2-5,TRBD2,.,CATSRDRAGAETQYF,TGTGCCACTAGCAGAGATCGAGCGGGAGCTGAGACCCAGTACTTC
TRBV29-1,TRBJ2-2,TRBD2,few,CSGSGIGTGELFF,TGCAGCGGTAGCGGGATAGGAACCGGGGAGCTGTTTTTT
TRBV20-1,TRBJ2-1,TRBD2,.,CSARASTSGSYNEQFF,TGCAGTGCTAGAGCCTCGACTAGCGGCTCCTACAATGAGCAGTTCTTC
TRBV4-1,TRBJ2-1,TRBD1,.,CASSYRTGGTNNEQFF,TGCGCCAGCAGCTATAGGACAGGGGGCACGAACAATGAGCAGTTCTTC
TRBV7-2,TRBJ1-1,.,.,CASSLVFGMNTEAFF,TGTGCCAGCAGCTTAGTGTTCGGTATGAACACTGAAGCTTTCTTT
TRBV10-3,TRBJ1-4,.,.,CATASATSEKLFF,TGTGCCACCGCCAGCGCAACTAGTGAAAAACTGTTTTTT